This T cell receptor (beta chain) is drawn from a study of a mutant IDH1 vaccine in newly diagnosed glioma. This clone has a single count. The antigen is unknown. Time point denoted: week 5, during vaccination. Every vaccine dose comprised 300 ug of mutant IDH1 20-mer peptide plus topical imiquimod. Assay: immunoSEQ multiplex PCR; the TCRdb copy retains only in-frame clones and omits some. The data contain around 36,000 clones, roughly nine tenths of them singletons. Per the germline V gene, CDR1 is WNHNN and CDR2 is SYGVQD (reference sequence). The CDR3 runs to 14 residues. The ends lost 5 bases at V and 7 bases at J; junction bases unmatched: 5.

The chain uses TRBV10-1 and TRBJ2-2; 9 bases agree with TRBD2. The sequenced sample was PBMCs, obtained from a glioma patient whose treatment included an IDH1 peptide vaccine. The sequence came from a man over 45 with glioma. The CDR3, as DNA: TGCGCCAGCAGTCGCGGGGGGGAGGTCGGGGAGCTGTTTTTT. The encoded protein is CASSRGGEVGELFF.